This passage covers 9 T cell receptor beta chains from one sample sequenced in a study of T cell responses to AZD1222 COVID-19 vaccine. This table comes from immunoSEQ multiplex PCR, and its TCRdb copy is limited to in-frame clones, with some not included. The sample lists 120,000 to 150,000 clones, about nine tenths occurring once. The source material was peripheral blood, sampled on day 0 of AZD1222 vaccination. The source is an adult in good health.

The chain recombines TRBV7-9 with TRBJ2-1; 12 bases align to TRBD2. The CDR3 is 17 residues long. CDR1 is SEHNR, CDR2 FQNEAQ, per germline (reference sequence). The V segment lost 5 bases and the J segment 5 bases; nucleotides outside the gene matches: 10. In DNA, the CDR3 is TGTGCCAGCAGCGATCTAGCGGGAGGGCCATCGGACAATGAGCAGTTCTTC. Protein: CASSDLAGGPSDNEQFF.

A single count supports this clone. The rearrangement uses TRBV5-5 and TRBJ1-4, with no clear D. The CDR3 covers 17 residues. The V end lost 0 bases, the J end lost 5 bases, and 17 bases lay between the germline ends. CDR1 and CDR2 (germline): SGHKS, YYEKEE (reference sequence). The CDR3 DNA reads as TGTGCCAGCAGCTTGGGGGTATTAGCGGCGGGGAATGAAAAACTGTTTTTT. Its protein is CASSLGVLAAGNEKLFF. The full variable domain, completed using reference TRBV5-5 and TRBJ1-4, is DAGVTQSPTHLIKTRGQQVTLRCSPISGHKSVSWYQQVLGQGPQFIFQYYEKEERGRGNFPDRFSARQFPNYSSELNVNALLLGDSALYLCASSLGVLAAGNEKLFFGSGTQLSVL.

This sequence joins TRBV2 and TRBJ1-6, with 8 bases fitting TRBD1. CDR3 length: 15 residues. The germline V gene has CDR1 SNHLY and CDR2 FYNNEI. The V gene end was trimmed by 6 bases and the J gene end by 5 bases; junction bases not matched to a gene: 6. The CDR3 loop reads CASRAGTGNNSPLHF. The CDR3 region has the DNA TGTGCCAGCAGGGCCGGGACAGGAAATAATTCACCCCTCCACTTT.

V usage is TRBV27 and J usage is TRBJ1-6; 7 bases are shared with TRBD1. The length of the CDR3 is 15 residues. With 4 bases clipped from V and 10 bases from J, the junction kept 10 bases outside the gene matches. Germline CDR1 MNHEY, CDR2 SMNVEV (reference sequence). The CDR3 DNA sequence: TGTGCCAGCAGTTATAATACAGGGGTAAGGTCACCCCTCCACTTT. Translated: CASSYNTGVRSPLHF.

This chain joins TRBV4-3 and TRBJ1-4, with D unclear. CDR3 length: 15 amino acids. V was trimmed by 2 bases and J by 0 bases, leaving 7 bases between them. Looked up from germline, CDR1 is LGHNA and CDR2 is YSLEER. CDR3 DNA: TGCGCCAGCAGCCAATGGCAAGCAACTAATGAAAAACTGTTTTTT. It translates to CASSQWQATNEKLFF.

The rearrangement links TRBV29-1 to TRBJ2-6; a possible D gene is TRBD2 (5 bases). The V gene lost 6 bases and the J gene lost 0 bases, with 12 bases spanning the gap. The CDR3 totals 15 residues. Looked up from germline, CDR1 is SQVTM and CDR2 is ANQGSEA. The CDR3 coding sequence is TGCAGCGTCCCCGGACTGCGCTCTGGGGCCAACGTCCTGACTTTC. Protein sequence: CSVPGLRSGANVLTF.

This sequence joins TRBV30 and TRBJ1-5, with D possibly matching TRBD1 (5 bases). There are 14 residues in the CDR3. The V end was cut by 1 base, the J end by 4 bases, with 11 bases between. The germline gives CDR1 GTSNPN, CDR2 SVGIG (reference sequence). The CDR3 spells CAWSGDGDNQPQHF. The CDR3 DNA is TGTGCCTGGAGTGGGGACGGGGATAATCAGCCCCAGCATTTT.

The chain couples TRBV6-5 to TRBJ1-6; the D gene is possibly TRBD1 (5 bases). Trimming pared 5 bases from V and 7 bases from J, leaving 12 bases between. CDR3 length: 14 amino acids. From germline, CDR1 is MNHEY and CDR2 SVGAGI. CDR3 DNA: TGTGCCAGCAGTCCCGTGGGACGGAATTCACCCCTCCACTTT. Translated, it gives CASSPVGRNSPLHF.

J is TRBJ1-5 and V is TRBV28; D call uncertain. The CDR3 has 16 residues. With 5 bases removed from V and 0 bases from J, the gap between germline ends came to 14 bases. Germline V CDR1 and CDR2: MDHEN, SYDVKM. CDR3: CASSTYLRNSNQPQHF. The CDR3 DNA sequence: TGTGCCAGCAGTACCTACCTTAGGAATAGCAATCAGCCCCAGCATTTT.